This entry concerns a single TCR beta chain. This sample was taken from a study of blood T cell repertoires in COVID-19. Assay used: immunoSEQ multiplex PCR; TCRdb lists only in-frame clones, some missing. This sample has about 160,000 clones, with approximately 85% found just once. Trimming took 3 bases from V and 7 from J, leaving 21 bases between them. The CDR3 is made up of 16 amino acids. CDR1 LGHDT and CDR2 YNNKEL come from the germline V gene (reference sequence). The source is a man aged 35 to 55 with acute or convalescent COVID-19. The sequencing input was peripheral blood. The V gene is TRBV3-1 (or the pseudogene TRBV3-2), the J gene TRBJ1-1, with D possibly TRBD1 on 6 matching bases. The CDR3 sequence: CASSQQGAGVVDEAFF. The CDR3 nucleotides are TGTGCCAGCAGCCAGCAGGGAGCAGGGGTAGTGGATGAAGCTTTCTTT.